These 28 T cell receptor beta chains originate from one sample sequenced in a study of blood T cells in healthy people across ages. A second PCR, run for roughly 7 to 11 cycles, used a sample-barcoded 5' primer plus a J-beta primer mix. Via MiXCR, TCRdb re-called the 5' RACE reads, giving one row per CDR3 protein. In the table there are over 1,500,000 distinct CDR3 sequences, around 48% of which are singletons. Material: blood. The origin of the receptors is a middle-aged woman in good health.

In its sample, this clonotype was seen a few times. The chain links TRBV20-1 to TRBJ1-5; 11 nucleotides align to TRBD1. V lost 6 bases and J lost 5; bases outside the gene matches: 6. The CDR3 is made up of 14 amino acids. The germline gives CDR1 DFQATT, CDR2 SNEGSKA (reference sequence). CDR3 nucleotide sequence: TGCAGTGCCGACCGGACAGGGGGCGATCAGCCCCAGCATTTT. Translation gives CSADRTGGDQPQHF.

The V gene is TRBV5-1, the J gene TRBJ2-6; 7 positions match TRBD1. Germline CDR1 SGHRS, CDR2 YFSETQ. V gave up 4 bases and J gave up 2 bases; unmatched junction bases: 9. This CDR3 is built from 17 residues. This CDR3 reads CASSLRQGITGANVLTF. The CDR3 DNA follows: TGCGCCAGCAGCCTACGACAGGGAATCACTGGGGCCAACGTCCTGACTTTC.

J is TRBJ2-6 and V is TRBV7-2, with D hard to call. Germline assignment: CDR1 SGHTA and CDR2 FQGNSA. CDR3 length equals 16 residues. V gave up 0 bases and J gave up 4 bases, with 10 bases separating them. The DNA for the CDR3 is TGTGCCAGCAGCTTAGCAGTGGCTACGGGGGCCAACGTCCTGACTTTC. It encodes CASSLAVATGANVLTF.

The chain uses TRBV4-1 and TRBJ1-2; D ambiguous. The ends were cut back, 4 bases at V and 0 bases at J, with 9 bases in the middle. Per germline, CDR1 MGHRA and CDR2 YSYEKL. The CDR3 extends over 14 amino acids. The CDR3 DNA sequence: TGCGCCAGCAGCCTAAGCCTTTCTAACTATGGCTACACCTTC. Amino acid sequence: CASSLSLSNYGYTF.

In this sample, this clonotype turned up a few times. V gene TRBV7-2 combines with J gene TRBJ2-1, with D possibly matching TRBD2 (7 bases). In germline, CDR1 is SGHTA, CDR2 FQGNSA. Trimming shortened V by 3 bases and J by 4 bases, and 13 bases separated the two germline ends. The CDR3 totals 15 residues. CDR3 residues: CASSFVRGAYNEQFF. The CDR3 DNA is TGTGCCAGCAGCTTCGTACGGGGGGCATACAATGAGCAGTTCTTC.

There are a few counts of this clonotype. The rearrangement links TRBV29-1 to TRBJ2-5; 7 bases agree with TRBD2. Germline CDR1 is SQVTM and CDR2 is ANQGSEA. The CDR3 sequence is 13 residues long. V shed 5 bases and J 5 bases; nucleotides not matched to a gene: 8. The CDR3 nucleotides read TGCAGCGTTTGGACTAGTGGAGGGGAGACCCAGTACTTC. Amino acids: CSVWTSGGETQYF.

The gene calls are TRBV12-3 or TRBV12-4 and TRBJ2-7; possibly TRBD1 for D (5 bases). The CDR3 totals 11 residues. Trimming pared 6 bases from V and 5 bases from J, leaving 8 bases between. CDR3 nucleotide sequence: TGTGCCAGCAGCCAACAGGACGAGCAGTACTTC. Its translation is CASSQQDEQYF.

On this clonotype itself: Germline is not matched at one junction end, which may reflect a read error. The chain is built from TRBV4-2 and TRBJ2-1; 10 bases fit TRBD1. CDR3 length: 16 residues. Germline lookup yields CDR1 LGHNA and CDR2 YNFKEQ. The chain's CDR3 is CASSQAGTGDYKEQFF. DNA of the CDR3: TGTGCCAGCAGCCAAGCCGGGACAGGGGACTACAAGGAGCAGTTCTTC.

The rearrangement uses TRBV6-5 and TRBJ2-3; 7 bases are shared with TRBD2. This CDR3 has 15 amino acids. Germline V lookup: CDR1 MNHEY, CDR2 SVGAGI. V was pared by 4 bases and J by 2 bases, with 6 bases of the junction left unmatched. The CDR3 DNA reads TGTGCCAGCAGTTTGGGGGGGGTAGCCACAGATACGCAGTATTTT. This codes for CASSLGGVATDTQYF.

This rearrangement joins TRBV5-1 to TRBJ1-6; D not resolved. Germline CDR1 SGHRS, CDR2 YFSETQ. Trimming pared 0 bases from V and 10 bases from J, leaving 11 bases between. This CDR3 region has 14 residues. This CDR3 is CASSLVVSSSPLHF. As DNA, the CDR3 is TGCGCCAGCAGCTTGGTGGTGAGCTCCTCACCCCTCCACTTT.

The chain links TRBV24-1 to TRBJ2-5; the match to TRBD2 covers 8 bases. Germline V lookup: CDR1 KGHDR, CDR2 SFDVKD. Trimming removed 1 base from V and 8 bases from J; junction bases left unmatched: 2. The CDR3 runs to 13 residues. The CDR3 bases are TGTGCCACCAGTGATTTACGGGGGGGCACCCAGTACTTC. Translating it yields CATSDLRGGTQYF.

This chain links TRBV5-1 with TRBJ2-5; D is ambiguous. There are 12 residues in the CDR3. Trimming stripped 3 bases from V and 5 bases from J, with 8 bases between. The germline gives CDR1 SGHRS, CDR2 YFSETQ. This chain's CDR3 is CASSSTDETQYF. The DNA for the CDR3 is TGCGCCAGCAGCTCGACCGACGAGACCCAGTACTTC.

This chain uses TRBV4-2 with TRBJ2-3; 11 bases are a match to TRBD2. CDR1 is LGHNA and CDR2 is YNFKEQ in the germline V gene. Unmatched junction bases numbered 4, after V lost 1 base and J lost 1 base. The CDR3 has 17 residues. Written as DNA, the CDR3 is TGTGCCAGCAGCCAAGTAGCGGGGGGGCCTGGCACAGATACGCAGTATTTT. Translation gives CASSQVAGGPGTDTQYF.

This chain connects TRBV27 to TRBJ2-5, with D hard to call. V lost 5 bases, J lost 4 bases, and 14 bases lay in between. The CDR3 is 14 residues long. Germline V CDR1 and CDR2: MNHEY, SMNVEV (reference sequence). The CDR3 DNA is TGTGCCAGCAGTCCTGGCCTTTCGGGAGAGACCCAGTACTTC. Translation: CASSPGLSGETQYF.

The chain uses TRBV28 and TRBJ1-4, with D perhaps matching TRBD1 (5 bases). This CDR3 region has 15 residues. V was shortened by 5 bases and J by 3 bases, with 13 bases between the two germline ends. Germline CDR1 reads MDHEN; CDR2 reads SYDVKM. The CDR3 DNA sequence: TGTGCCAGCAGTCGCCGCGACAGCTCTAATGAAAAACTGTTTTTT. This encodes CASSRRDSSNEKLFF.

This clonotype was counted once. This chain links TRBV27 with TRBJ2-1; 7 bases fit TRBD2. Looked up from germline, CDR1 is MNHEY and CDR2 is SMNVEV (reference sequence). The ends lost 6 bases at V and 3 bases at J; junction bases unmatched: 8. The CDR3 spans 15 residues. The CDR3 DNA follows: TGTGCCAGCAGAACGGCCGGGGGGATCTACAATGAGCAGTTCTTC. Its protein product is CASRTAGGIYNEQFF.

This chain uses TRBV4-1 with TRBJ2-7; 9 positions agree with TRBD1. V shed 3 bases, J shed 7 bases, and the junction held 13 bases outside the gene matches. CDR1 is MGHRA, CDR2 YSYEKL, per germline. The CDR3 is made up of 16 amino acids. The CDR3 loop reads CASSHGTGFFYNEQYF. The CDR3 bases are TGCGCCAGCAGCCACGGGACAGGGTTTTTTTACAATGAGCAGTACTTC.

The chain is built from TRBV9 and TRBJ2-5, with D unresolved. V lost 4 bases to trimming and J lost 3 bases, with 13 bases between them. The CDR3 sequence is 14 residues long. The germline V gene has CDR1 SGDLS and CDR2 YYNGEE. CDR3 protein: CASSLGRLKETQYF. CDR3 nucleotide sequence: TGTGCCAGCAGCCTTGGACGGTTAAAAGAGACCCAGTACTTC.

The chain carries TRBV11-2 and TRBJ2-5, with TRBD2 identical over 10 bases. Germline loops: CDR1 SGHAT, CDR2 FQNNGV. The J segment lost 1 base and the V segment lost 5 bases, leaving 16 bases of the junction unmatched. This CDR3 is 19 amino acids long. CDR3 in amino acids: CASSPAGTGLAGAQETQYF. The CDR3, as DNA: TGTGCCAGCAGCCCGGCGGGTACTGGTCTAGCGGGGGCCCAAGAGACCCAGTACTTC.

V is TRBV7-9 and J is TRBJ1-1; D uncertain. The length of the CDR3 is 14 residues. Trimming cost V 1 base and J 0 bases, with 6 bases left between them. CDR1 is SEHNR, CDR2 FQNEAQ, per germline (reference sequence). The CDR3 loop reads CASSLVSVNTEAFF. The CDR3 DNA sequence: TGTGCCAGCAGCTTAGTCTCGGTGAACACTGAAGCTTTCTTT.

This clonotype was seen many times. The rearrangement uses TRBV7-8 and TRBJ2-4; tentative D call: TRBD1 (5 bases). V lost 3 bases to trimming and J lost 7 bases, with 13 bases between them. Per the germline V gene, CDR1 is SGHVS and CDR2 is FQNEAQ. The CDR3 consists of 14 residues. CDR3 DNA: TGTGCCAGCAGCTTCCCTGACAGAGAGAACATTCAGTACTTC. Its translation is CASSFPDRENIQYF.

The chain joins TRBV20-1 to TRBJ2-7; D remains unclear. Deletions cut 3 bases from V and 5 bases from J, with 11 bases between. Germline V gene data show CDR1 as DFQATT and CDR2 as SNEGSKA (reference sequence). There are 12 residues in the CDR3. The CDR3 reads CSASGVKNEQYF. DNA of the CDR3: TGCAGTGCTAGTGGTGTCAAAAACGAGCAGTACTTC.

The gene calls are TRBV4-1 and TRBJ2-5; TRBD2 aligns across 9 bases. The germline gives CDR1 MGHRA, CDR2 YSYEKL. After removal of 1 base from V and 5 bases from J, the junction contained 5 bases not matched to a gene. The length of the CDR3 is 15 residues. The CDR3 here is CASSQVTTSGETQYF. CDR3 sequence (DNA): TGCGCCAGCAGCCAAGTTACAACTAGCGGGGAGACCCAGTACTTC.

This clonotype was detected once. The rearrangement uses TRBV29-1 and TRBJ1-2; a weak D match, TRBD1 (6 bases). V was clipped by 5 bases and J by 4 bases, with 17 bases between them. The germline CDR1 and CDR2 sequences are SQVTM and ANQGSEA. This CDR3 has 14 residues. The CDR3 protein is CSVQIGGKSYGYTF. DNA for the CDR3: TGCAGCGTTCAAATAGGGGGTAAAAGCTATGGCTACACCTTC.

This clonotype has a handful of counts. The rearrangement joins TRBV12-3 or TRBV12-4 to TRBJ2-1; D is unresolved. The V end lost 1 base, the J end lost 6 bases, and 13 bases lay between the germline ends. This CDR3 is built from 15 residues. As DNA, the CDR3 is TGTGCCAGCAGTTTAGGTCACATCGTAGGCAATGAGCAGTTCTTC. Translated: CASSLGHIVGNEQFF.

V is TRBV7-9 and J is TRBJ2-1; possibly TRBD1 for D (6 bases). Looked up from germline, CDR1 is SEHNR and CDR2 is FQNEAQ (reference sequence). V was clipped by 6 bases and J by 6 bases, with 15 bases between them. This CDR3 has 14 amino acids. DNA of the CDR3: TGTGCCAGCAGGCCCCCACAGGGTCGCAATGAGCAGTTCTTC. Translated, it gives CASRPPQGRNEQFF.

This chain's CDR3 is CASREKTGDNQPQHF. Written as DNA, the CDR3 is TGTGCCAGTAGAGAAAAGACAGGAGACAATCAGCCCCAGCATTTT. J is TRBJ1-5 and V is TRBV19; D perhaps matches TRBD1 (6 bases). Trimming shortened V by 6 bases and J by 3 bases, and 15 bases separated the two germline ends. This CDR3 comprises 15 residues. The V gene's germline CDR1 is LNHDA and CDR2 SQIVND (reference sequence).

This clonotype appeared a few times. This chain uses TRBV6-5 with TRBJ2-3; 14 bases fit TRBD2. CDR3 length: 13 amino acids. Germline trimming cut 8 bases from V and 7 bases from J; bases unmatched to any gene: 2. Germline V gives CDR1 MNHEY, CDR2 SVGAGI. The CDR3 protein is CASGTSGGYTQYF. The CDR3 region has the DNA TGTGCCAGCGGGACTAGCGGGGGCTATACGCAGTATTTT.